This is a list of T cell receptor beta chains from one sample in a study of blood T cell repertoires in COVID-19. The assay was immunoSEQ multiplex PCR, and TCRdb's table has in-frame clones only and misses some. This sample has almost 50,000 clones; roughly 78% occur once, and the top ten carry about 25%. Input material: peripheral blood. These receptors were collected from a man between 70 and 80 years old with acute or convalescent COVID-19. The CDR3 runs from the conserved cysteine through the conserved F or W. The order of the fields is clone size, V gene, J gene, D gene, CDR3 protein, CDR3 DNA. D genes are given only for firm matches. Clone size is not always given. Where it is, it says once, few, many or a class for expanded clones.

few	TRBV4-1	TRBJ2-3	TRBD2	CASSQDGLAGIDTQYF	TGCGCCAGCAGCCAAGATGGCCTAGCGGGGATAGATACGCAGTATTTT
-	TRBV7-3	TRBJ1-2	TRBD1	CASSSGQGIGGYTF	TGTGCCAGCAGCAGCGGACAGGGAATCGGTGGCTACACCTTC
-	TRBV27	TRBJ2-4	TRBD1	CASSSHSRTGALAKNIQYF	TGTGCCAGCAGTTCACATAGCCGGACAGGGGCCCTAGCCAAAAACATTCAGTACTTC
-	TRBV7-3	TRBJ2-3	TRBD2	CASSPTSPGLAGTPASTDTQYF	TGTGCCAGCAGCCCAACCTCACCGGGACTAGCGGGTACCCCGGCTAGCACAGATACGCAGTATTTT
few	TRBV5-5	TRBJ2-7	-	CASSLGINSYEQYF	TGTGCCAGCAGCTTGGGTATTAACAGCTACGAGCAGTACTTC
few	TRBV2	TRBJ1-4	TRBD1	CASRGQGTTNEKLFF	TGTGCCAGCAGGGGACAGGGGACAACTAATGAAAAACTGTTTTTT
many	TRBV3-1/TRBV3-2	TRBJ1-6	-	CASSQRGSYNSPLHF	TGTGCCAGCAGCCAACGGGGTTCCTATAATTCACCCCTCCACTTT
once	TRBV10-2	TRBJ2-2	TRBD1	CASMGQYTGELFF	TGCGCCAGCATGGGACAGTACACCGGGGAGCTGTTTTTT
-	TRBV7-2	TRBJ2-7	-	CASSPNNAGEQYF	TGTGCCAGCAGCCCCAACAACGCTGGCGAGCAGTACTTC
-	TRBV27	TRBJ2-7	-	CASSLGRVGEQYF	TGTGCCAGCAGTTTAGGCAGGGTAGGCGAGCAGTACTTC
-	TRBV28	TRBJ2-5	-	CALGKQGPLARRETQYF	TGTGCCTTGGGGAAGCAGGGCCCTTTGGCCCGACGGGAGACCCAGTACTTC
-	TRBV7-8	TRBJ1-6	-	CASSWDTDNSPLHF	TGTGCCAGCAGCTGGGACACGGATAATTCACCCCTCCACTTT
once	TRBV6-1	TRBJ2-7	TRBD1	CASSEYRGRLDYEQYF	TGTGCCAGCAGTGAGTACAGGGGGCGGCTCGATTACGAGCAGTACTTC
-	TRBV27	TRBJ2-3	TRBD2	CASSTPTIAGGYTDTQYF	TGTGCCAGCAGTACCCCCACTATAGCGGGGGGCTATACAGATACGCAGTATTTT
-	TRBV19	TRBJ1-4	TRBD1	CASSPRGRGKEKLFF	TGTGCCAGTAGTCCCAGGGGGCGCGGGAAGGAAAAACTGTTTTTT
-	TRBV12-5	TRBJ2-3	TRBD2	CASGFIIAGVTDTQYF	TGTGCTAGTGGTTTCATAATAGCGGGGGTCACAGATACGCAGTATTTT
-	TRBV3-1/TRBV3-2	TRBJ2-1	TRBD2	CASSPGAGGSYNEQFF	TGTGCCAGCAGCCCGGGGGCGGGAGGGTCCTACAATGAGCAGTTCTTC
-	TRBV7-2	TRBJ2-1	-	CASSSPNSNNEQFF	TGTGCCAGCAGCTCCCCCAATTCAAACAATGAGCAGTTCTTC
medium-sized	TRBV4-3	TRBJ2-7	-	CASSTRDKGSSEQYF	TGCGCCAGCAGCACCCGGGACAAGGGGTCCTCCGAGCAGTACTTC
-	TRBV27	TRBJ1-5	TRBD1	CASRPAGTGLRSNQPQHF	TGTGCCAGCAGGCCCGCCGGGACAGGGCTTAGGAGCAATCAGCCCCAGCATTTT
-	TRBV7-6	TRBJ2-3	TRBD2	CASSPLPGGTDTQYF	TGTGCCAGCAGCCCTTTACCGGGGGGAACAGATACGCAGTATTTT
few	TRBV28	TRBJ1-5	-	CASSSGNQPQHF	TGTGCCAGCAGCAGCGGCAATCAGCCCCAGCATTTT
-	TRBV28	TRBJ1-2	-	CASSLGVSYGYTF	TGTGCCAGCAGTCTCGGGGTATCCTATGGCTACACCTTC
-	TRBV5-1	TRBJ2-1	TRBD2	CASSLVSSGGAFSEQFF	TGCGCCAGCAGCTTGGTCTCTAGCGGGGGGGCCTTTAGTGAGCAGTTCTTC
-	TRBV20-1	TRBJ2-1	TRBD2	CSASRSGGGYNEQFF	TGCAGTGCTAGTCGTAGCGGGGGTGGGTACAATGAGCAGTTCTTC
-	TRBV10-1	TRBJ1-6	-	CASSATGSALHF	TGCGCCAGCAGCGCTACAGGGTCTGCCCTCCACTTT
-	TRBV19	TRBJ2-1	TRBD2	CASTPLGLAAYNEQFF	TGTGCCAGTACCCCCCTGGGGCTAGCGGCATACAATGAGCAGTTCTTC